A single T cell receptor (beta chain) is shown here with its context. Its antigen is currently unknown. A junction boundary mismatches the germline segment, possibly from a read error. This record comes from a study of blood T cells in healthy people across ages. Per the germline V gene, CDR1 is SQVTM and CDR2 is ANQGSEA. This CDR3 contains 15 residues. A second PCR of about 7 to 11 cycles used a sample-barcoded 5' primer and a J-beta primer mix. From the 5' RACE reads, TCRdb called clonotypes with MiXCR, one entry per CDR3 protein. The sample lists approximately 800,000 distinct CDR3 sequences, roughly 25% occurring once. Findings of the study overall: It was found that TCR beta diversity correlated strongly with the percentage of naive T cells. Roughly linear age-related decline in beta diversity appeared, significant by age roughly 40.

This sample also belongs to another study, concerning T cells of mothers and their children. This second report adds: Samples were obtained from three healthy Caucasian mothers and their six children.

The rearrangement joins TRBV29-1 to TRBJ2-1, with D tentatively TRBD1 (7 bases). Sequenced material: blood. The sequence was collected from a boy aged 10-17 years in good health. The CDR3 DNA reads as TGCAGCGTTGAGGTTGGAGGGGGCTCCCACAATGAGCAGTTCTTC. Translation gives CSVEVGGGSHNEQFF.